These 10 T cell receptor beta chains share one sample of origin, sequenced in a study of technical replicates of blood from a few donors. Data came from immunoSEQ multiplex PCR; TCRdb stores just in-frame clones and leaves some out. The sample lists tens of thousands of clones; 90% to 95% were seen once. Sample: T cells isolated from PBMCs. The origin of the receptors is a human donor in good health.

This rearrangement joins TRBV5-4 to TRBJ2-7; 9 bases map to TRBD2. CDR1 and CDR2 from the germline V gene are SGHNT and YYREEE (reference sequence). With 1 base clipped from V and 2 bases from J, the junction kept 4 bases outside the gene matches. This CDR3 comprises 15 residues. For the CDR3, the DNA is TGTGCCAGCAGCTTGAACGTAGCGGGGGCCTACGAGCAGTACTTC. Encoded protein: CASSLNVAGAYEQYF.

V is TRBV7-9 and J is TRBJ2-7, with 7 bases fitting TRBD2. The CDR3 has 16 amino acids. CDR1 and CDR2 from the germline V gene are SEHNR and FQNEAQ (reference sequence). J lost 0 bases, V lost 7 bases, and 12 bases had no gene match. In DNA form, the CDR3 reads TGTGCCAGCAACCTTGGGGGGGACGGTAGCTCCTACGAGCAGTACTTC. It specifies CASNLGGDGSSYEQYF.

The genes are TRBV6-5 and TRBJ1-2, with 9 positions matching TRBD1. Germline V gives CDR1 MNHEY, CDR2 SVGAGI. J was trimmed by 5 bases and V by 4 bases; bases with no gene match: 8. This CDR3 has 15 amino acids. Here the CDR3 reads CASSSDRGSGYGYTF. The CDR3 bases are TGTGCCAGCAGTTCGGACAGGGGATCTGGGTATGGCTACACCTTC.

This chain links TRBV10-3 with TRBJ2-7, with D possibly matching TRBD2 (6 bases). V lost 6 bases and J 0 bases, leaving 12 bases between the germline ends. The germline V gene encodes CDR1 ENHRY and CDR2 SYGVKD. There are 14 residues in the CDR3. The CDR3 coding sequence is TGTGCCATCAGGGGGGGAGGCGACTCCTACGAGCAGTACTTC. Translating it yields CAIRGGGDSYEQYF.

The chain employs TRBV25-1 and TRBJ1-1; tentatively, D is TRBD1 (6 bases). The V gene lost 3 bases and the J gene lost 9 bases, with 23 bases spanning the gap. Germline lookup yields CDR1 MGHDK and CDR2 SYGVNS. The CDR3 runs 16 residues. DNA of the CDR3: TGTGCCAGCAGTGACCAGTCGCCCCCAGGGCGGGGGCAAGCTTTCTTT. It encodes CASSDQSPPGRGQAFF.

The J gene is TRBJ2-7, the V gene TRBV15; 12 nucleotides match TRBD2. Germline CDR1 is LNHNV and CDR2 is YYDKDF (reference sequence). CDR3 size: 16 residues. Germline trimming cut 8 bases from V and 0 bases from J; bases unmatched to any gene: 8. The CDR3 bases are TGTGCCACCCCCGGACTAGCGGGGCTAAGCTCCTACGAGCAGTACTTC. Encoded protein: CATPGLAGLSSYEQYF.

The chain joins TRBV30 to TRBJ2-5; D is perhaps TRBD2 (6 bases). Trimming stripped 2 bases from V and 1 base from J, with 17 bases between. CDR3 length equals 16 residues. Germline lookup yields CDR1 GTSNPN and CDR2 SVGIG (reference sequence). CDR3 nucleotide sequence: TGTGCCTGGAGTCCCTTGGAGGCGGGGAGCCAAGAGACCCAGTACTTC. It codes for CAWSPLEAGSQETQYF.

This clone was found a few times. The chain couples TRBV5-4 to TRBJ1-2; D remains ambiguous. The V gene lost 0 bases and the J gene lost 5 bases, with 8 bases spanning the gap. Germline assignment: CDR1 SGHNT and CDR2 YYREEE (reference sequence). The CDR3 sequence is 13 residues long. The CDR3 region is CASSLAGEYGYTF. The CDR3 DNA follows: TGTGCCAGCAGCTTGGCCGGGGAGTATGGCTACACCTTC. Together with reference TRBV5-4 and TRBJ1-2, the CDR3 gives the full variable domain: ETGVTQSPTHLIKTRGQQVTLRCSSQSGHNTVSWYQQALGQGPQFIFQYYREEENGRGNFPPRFSGLQFPNYSSELNVNALELDDSALYLCASSLAGEYGYTFGSGTRLTVV.

The V call is TRBV4-1, the J call TRBJ2-7, with TRBD2 matching 9 bases. The length of the CDR3 is 16 residues. The ends lost 3 bases at V and 3 bases at J; junction bases unmatched: 9. Germline CDR1 is MGHRA and CDR2 is YSYEKL. CDR3 nucleotide sequence: TGCGCCAGCAGCCAGCCTTCTAGCGGGGTAAGCTACGAGCAGTACTTC. Protein product: CASSQPSSGVSYEQYF.

As DNA, the CDR3 is TGTGCCAGCAGCGGAAACAGGGGTAGCAACTATGGCTACACCTTC. Encoded protein: CASSGNRGSNYGYTF. The chain employs TRBV27 and TRBJ1-2, with TRBD1 matching 7 bases. Germline CDR1 MNHEY, CDR2 SMNVEV (reference sequence). There are 15 residues in the CDR3. The trim removed 6 bases at V and 2 bases at J, leaving 9 bases unmatched.